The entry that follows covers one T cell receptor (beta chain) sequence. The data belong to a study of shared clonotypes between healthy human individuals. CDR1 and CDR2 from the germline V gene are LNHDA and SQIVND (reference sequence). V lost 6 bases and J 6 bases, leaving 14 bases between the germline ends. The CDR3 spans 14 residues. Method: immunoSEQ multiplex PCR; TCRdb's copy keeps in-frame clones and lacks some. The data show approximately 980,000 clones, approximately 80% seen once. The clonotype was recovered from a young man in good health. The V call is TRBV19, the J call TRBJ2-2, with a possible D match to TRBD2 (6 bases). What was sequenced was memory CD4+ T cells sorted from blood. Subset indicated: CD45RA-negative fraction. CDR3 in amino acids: CASSQTSKSGELFF. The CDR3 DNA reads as TGTGCCAGTAGCCAAACTAGCAAGTCCGGGGAGCTGTTTTTT.